A selection of T cell receptor beta chains follows, all from one sample in a study of T cells in Graves' hyperthyroidism and ophthalmopathy. TCRdb redid the calling of the multiplex PCR reads with MiXCR, one entry per CDR3 protein. The sample shows more than 350,000 distinct CDR3 sequences, about a sixth of them seen only once. Sequencing was performed on blood. The receptors stem from a woman aged 25 to 39 with Graves' hyperthyroidism that later progressed to Graves' ophthalmopathy. Each CDR3 is given with its conserved first and last residue. Each record gives: J gene, V gene, D gene, clone size, CDR3 DNA, CDR3 protein. A D gene is named only where the DNA matches it firmly. Only some rows state a clone size, as once, few, many or a class for expanded clones.

TRBJ2-3 TRBV6-1 - many TGTGCCAGCAGTGAAGCCTACTTATCGACAGATACGCAGTATTTT CASSEAYLSTDTQYF
TRBJ1-1 TRBV6-5 - many TGTGCCAGCAGTTACTCGAGTGGGGGCGGCACTGAAGCTTTCTTT CASSYSSGGGTEAFF
TRBJ2-1 TRBV12-3/TRBV12-4 TRBD2 - TGTGCCAGCAGTTCATGGGGAGATCTAGCGGGATACAATGAGCAGTTCTTC CASSSWGDLAGYNEQFF
TRBJ2-7 TRBV2 - many TGTGCCAGCTCCGGGGCTCCGGACCCCTACGAGCAGTACTTC CASSGAPDPYEQYF
TRBJ1-1 TRBV5-5 - - TGTGCCAGCAGCTTGACATCGACGGGGGGAACCCTTGGCACTGAAGCTTTCTTT CASSLTSTGGTLGTEAFF
TRBJ2-1 TRBV20-1 TRBD1 many TGCAGTGCTAGAAGGACAGGGGAGGATGAGCAGTTCTTC CSARRTGEDEQFF
TRBJ2-1 TRBV19 - - TGTGCCAGTAGTATAGGCAGGGTTCGATCCAATGAGCAGTTCTTC CASSIGRVRSNEQFF
TRBJ1-1 TRBV6-1 - few TGTGCCAGCAGCCCCACGGGGGTGAACACTGAAGCTTTCTTT CASSPTGVNTEAFF
TRBJ2-3 TRBV10-3 TRBD2 - TGTGCCATCAGTGATGTGGCTAGCGGGGGGATCACAGATACGCAGTATTTT CAISDVASGGITDTQYF
TRBJ2-5 TRBV11-2 - many TGTGCCAGCAGCTTAGGGGGAACCCGGGAGACCCAGTACTTC CASSLGGTRETQYF
TRBJ2-7 TRBV20-1 - few TGCAGTGCCCCCCCCCCGACATCCTACGAGCAGTACTTC CSAPPPTSYEQYF
TRBJ2-3 TRBV29-1 - few TGCAGCGTAAGCGTACTAGGGGGGTCAACCTTTCTAACAGATACGCAGTATTTT CSVSVLGGSTFLTDTQYF
TRBJ2-1 TRBV2 - - TGTGCCAGCAGCGTGAAGGCCACCAGTTGGAATGAGCAGTTCTTC CASSVKATSWNEQFF
TRBJ2-2 TRBV7-6 TRBD2 few TGTGCCAGCAGCTTAGAATGGCGGGAGGTTAGGATCGTAAACACCGGGGAGCTGTTTTTT CASSLEWREVRIVNTGELFF
TRBJ1-2 TRBV5-1 - many TGCGCCAGCAGCTTTGTGGCAGGACTACCCTATGGCTACACCTTC CASSFVAGLPYGYTF
TRBJ1-1 TRBV6-1 - few TGTGCCAGCCTAATAACAGCGAACACTGAAGCTTTCTTT CASLITANTEAFF
TRBJ2-3 TRBV2 - many TGTGCCAGTAGTGCGGACTACCACCTTGATACGCAGTATTTT CASSADYHLDTQYF
TRBJ2-3 TRBV5-1 TRBD2 many TGCGCCAGCAGCGCCGGACTAGCGGGCGCAGATACGCAGTATTTT CASSAGLAGADTQYF
TRBJ2-3 TRBV29-1 TRBD2 - TGCAGCGTTGGGGGAGGGAAGGAGGGTACAGATACGCAGTATTTT CSVGGGKEGTDTQYF
TRBJ2-2 TRBV2 - many TGTGCCAGTTTCATGGGTGGTCCCACCGGGGAGCTGTTTTTT CASFMGGPTGELFF
TRBJ1-1 TRBV12-3/TRBV12-4 TRBD1 - TGTGCCAGCAGTACGACAGGGGGCCCGAACACTGAAGCTTTCTTT CASSTTGGPNTEAFF
TRBJ2-2 TRBV29-1 TRBD2 - TGCAGCGTTGAAGCGGGGACTAGCGGGGGGGCCGGGGAGCTGTTTTTT CSVEAGTSGGAGELFF
TRBJ1-5 TRBV27 - - TGTGCCAGCAGTTTAGGGCAGGGATCGCAGCCCCAGCATTTT CASSLGQGSQPQHF
TRBJ2-1 TRBV12-3/TRBV12-4 TRBD2 many TGTGCCAGCAGCCCACTTGGCGGGGGAACCTACAATGAGCAGTTCTTC CASSPLGGGTYNEQFF
TRBJ2-7 TRBV12-3/TRBV12-4 TRBD1 many TGTGCCAGCAGTCCACAGGGGCGCGAGCAGTACTTC CASSPQGREQYF
TRBJ2-1 TRBV5-4 - few TGTGCCAGCAGCGCCCCACGCGGGACTGAGCAGTTCTTC CASSAPRGTEQFF
TRBJ1-4 TRBV6-1 - few TGTGCCAGCATGCGGGTGCCTAATGAAAAACTGTTTTTT CASMRVPNEKLFF
TRBJ2-7 TRBV19 - - TGTGCCAGCTCCTTGACAGCCGTCTACGAGCAGTACTTC CASSLTAVYEQYF
TRBJ1-1 TRBV27 TRBD1 many TGTGCCAGCAGATATGACGGGGACAGGGGTGAAGCTTTCTTT CASRYDGDRGEAFF
TRBJ2-7 TRBV29-1 TRBD2 many TGCAGCGTTGTTCTGGCTAGCGGGAGCATGTACGAGCAGTACTTC CSVVLASGSMYEQYF
TRBJ2-2 TRBV11-2 TRBD2 - TGTGCCAGCACCATGCGTAGCGGGGGGACCGGGGAGCTGTTTTTT CASTMRSGGTGELFF
TRBJ2-2 TRBV28 TRBD2 many TGTGCCAGCAGCTCTCCGGGACTAGCGGCCACCGGGGAGCTGTTTTTT CASSSPGLAATGELFF
TRBJ2-7 TRBV7-2 - few TGTGCCAGCAGCTCGTACCGGGCCAGCTACGAGCAGTACTTC CASSSYRASYEQYF
TRBJ2-7 TRBV12-3/TRBV12-4 - few TGTGCCAGCACCCTGGAGGGATACGAGCAGTACTTC CASTLEGYEQYF
TRBJ1-1 TRBV6-6 TRBD1 many TGTGCCAGCAGTTACCTCGGACAGGGGAACACTGAAGCTTTCTTT CASSYLGQGNTEAFF
TRBJ2-3 TRBV15 - many TGTGCCACATGTTCGTCCGGCGGTCGGAGGACAGATACGCAGTATTTT CATCSSGGRRTDTQYF
TRBJ1-2 TRBV19 - - TGTGCCAGTAGTATATTCGGAGCCTATGGCTACACCTTC CASSIFGAYGYTF
TRBJ1-4 TRBV4-1 - - TGCGCCAGCAGCCAGATCATGGCTAATGAAAAACTGTTTTTT CASSQIMANEKLFF
TRBJ2-3 TRBV28 - many TGTGCCAGCAGTTTGCAGAGGGGGACAGATACGCAGTATTTT CASSLQRGTDTQYF
TRBJ1-2 TRBV3-1 - few TGTGCCAGCAGCCAAGGAGGCTGGTGGGGAATGGATGGCTACACCTTC CASSQGGWWGMDGYTF
TRBJ2-6 TRBV7-9 - few TGTGCCAGCAGCTTCCCCCTGGTGGGAACCTCTGGGGCCAACGTCCTGACTTTC CASSFPLVGTSGANVLTF
TRBJ1-5 TRBV10-3 TRBD1 - TGTGCCATCAGTGAGTCAGACAGGGTTGGTCAGCCCCAGCATTTT CAISESDRVGQPQHF
TRBJ2-1 TRBV5-1 TRBD2 many TGCGCCAGCAGCTTGGCGGGCGGGGGTCCGCAAGAGCAGTTCTTC CASSLAGGGPQEQFF
TRBJ2-2 TRBV28 - many TGTGCCAGCAGTTTATGGGGTCCCGGGGAGCTGTTTTTT CASSLWGPGELFF
TRBJ1-4 TRBV29-1 - few TGCAGCGGGACGGGGCCTACTAATGAAAAACTGTTTTTT CSGTGPTNEKLFF
TRBJ2-1 TRBV16 - - TGTGCCAGCAGCCAACGTCCAGGGTTGGTTGAGCAGTTCTTC CASSQRPGLVEQFF
TRBJ2-3 TRBV20-1 TRBD2 many TGCAGTGCTAGAGATGGGACTAGCGGGAGGGGCACAGATACGCAGTATTTT CSARDGTSGRGTDTQYF
TRBJ1-3 TRBV2 - many TGTGCCAGCAGTTTCAGGGGAAGATTTGGAAACACCATATATTTT CASSFRGRFGNTIYF
TRBJ1-1 TRBV20-1 TRBD1 - TGCAGTGCTATACAGGGGACGGACACTGAAGCTTTCTTT CSAIQGTDTEAFF
TRBJ2-6 TRBV6-1 TRBD1 few TGTGCCAGCAGTCCAATTTCAGGGGGCTTTTCTTCCGGGAACGTCCTGACTTTC CASSPISGGFSSGNVLTF
TRBJ2-7 TRBV12-3/TRBV12-4 - - TGTGCCATCAGCCTGGGGGATTACGAGCAGTACTTC CAISLGDYEQYF
TRBJ2-7 TRBV19 TRBD2 - TGTGCCAGTAGTCCCCTGGGTAGTCTAGCGGGACCTTACGAGCAGTACTTC CASSPLGSLAGPYEQYF
TRBJ1-2 TRBV6-1 TRBD1 many TGTGCCAGCAGTGAAAGGACAGGGGGCGCCGGTGGCTATGGCTACACCTTC CASSERTGGAGGYGYTF